What follows is one T cell receptor (beta chain) and its context. What it binds is unknown. The PCR was carried out with 60 Vbeta primers and 13 Jbeta primers. Only in-frame clones appear in the TCRdb table, and some are missing; sequencing was by immunoSEQ multiplex PCR. The table has almost 200,000 clones, 85% seen once. The sample is drawn from a study of cytomegalovirus exposure and HLA in healthy donors. Overall study findings and caveats: Later genetic work tied a missense DCLRE1C variant to beta-chain V and J trimming.

The sample was PBMCs. The receptor was isolated from a woman in her forties or fifties in good health and CMV-seronegative.

The CDR3 protein is CASSPWTGGEGQFF. CDR3 DNA sequence: TGTGCCAGCAGCCCCTGGACAGGGGGCGAGGGGCAGTTCTTC. The V and J genes are TRBV7-2 and TRBJ2-1; 11 nucleotides align to TRBD1. The ends lost 5 bases at V and 12 bases at J; junction bases unmatched: 9. Germline values: CDR1 SGHTA, CDR2 FQGNSA. This CDR3 spans 14 amino acids.